This passage covers 3 T cell receptor beta chains from one sample sequenced in a study of CD8+CD57+ T cells in acquired aplastic anemia. It was genomic DNA that served as the template for profiling TCR beta VDJ and CDR3. TCRdb processed the reads anew with MiXCR; each CDR3 protein has one entry. The top ten hold around 20% of the sample, which has approximately 200,000 distinct CDR3 sequences, about half seen once. Patients chosen for sequencing had shown CD8+CD57+ cell expansion by flow cytometry. Source material: sorted CD4+, CD8+, or CD8+CD57+ T cells (not recorded which) from PBMCs. The receptor set was obtained from a human donor with aplastic anemia.

In its sample, this clonotype was seen many times. The chain combines TRBV9 with TRBJ2-3, with D unclear. Germline CDR1 reads SGDLS; CDR2 reads YYNGEE. This CDR3 is 14 amino acids long. Trimming left V 0 bases short and J 2 bases short, with 7 bases between. This CDR3 reads CASSVGPDTDTQYF. For the CDR3, the DNA is TGTGCCAGCAGCGTAGGCCCAGACACAGATACGCAGTATTTT.

With regard to this clonotype: Since a much larger clone is just one base distant, this may be a read error. The chain uses TRBV7-9 and TRBJ1-6, with D hard to call. The germline V and J ends were trimmed by 10 bases and 12 bases, with 19 bases remaining between them. Germline CDR1 SEHNR, CDR2 FQNEAQ (reference sequence). The CDR3 extends over 13 amino acids. As DNA, the CDR3 is TGTGCCATTCAGGCGGCACCTATAGGACCCCTCCACTTT. Protein product: CAIQAAPIGPLHF.

This clonotype was seen a few times. This chain joins TRBV2 and TRBJ2-1, with D perhaps TRBD2 (5 bases). The CDR3 consists of 13 residues. V lost 7 bases and J lost 1, with 8 bases in between. The germline V gene has CDR1 SNHLY and CDR2 FYNNEI. CDR3 residues: CASTGGSYNEQFF. CDR3 coding DNA: TGTGCCAGCACAGGCGGGTCCTACAATGAGCAGTTCTTC.